Listed here are 26 T cell receptor beta chains from one sample, sequenced in a study of T cells in Graves' hyperthyroidism and ophthalmopathy (dated by TCRdb to between 2018 and 2021). The method was multiplex PCR. Sequencing was carried out with an Illumina HiSeq 2000. The TCR beta CDR3 regions were amplified from RNA transcripts. For the first round of RT-PCR on the TCR CDR3, the HTBI primer set was used together with the Qiagen OneStep RT-PCR kit. TCRdb reprocessed the public reads (quality trimming at Q25 with fastp, clone calling with MiXCR) and kept in-frame beta chains. Identical CDR3 protein sequences are pooled into one entry, listed with their most common genes and DNA. This sample gives around 580,000 distinct CDR3 sequences in total; more than 45% of them show up just once. Roughly 8.2% of the sample belongs to the ten largest clones. The sequencing input was peripheral blood or thyroid tissue (not recorded which). These receptors were taken from a woman in her late teens or twenties with Graves' hyperthyroidism.

The CDR3 region is CASLGGASPGYTF. CDR3 sequence (DNA): TGTGCCAGCTTAGGAGGAGCCTCTCCCGGCTACACCTTC. The gene calls are TRBV2 and TRBJ1-2; D is unresolved. The CDR3 has 13 amino acids. The V end was cut by 8 bases, the J end by 8 bases, with 18 bases between. Germline-derived CDR1 and CDR2 are SNHLY and FYNNEI.

This clonotype occurred many times. The chain is built from TRBV10-3 and TRBJ1-6; weak D call: TRBD1 (5 bases). The germline V gene encodes CDR1 ENHRY and CDR2 SYGVKD. The CDR3 sequence is 18 residues long. Trimming left V 0 bases short and J 0 bases short, with 12 bases between. The CDR3 DNA is TGTGCCATCAGTGAGTCGAAGGGGTCGAGCTCCTATAATTCACCCCTCCACTTT. Protein: CAISESKGSSSYNSPLHF.

This clonotype was seen at least ten times. V and J are TRBV2 and TRBJ2-5; 9 bases match TRBD1. V was clipped by 6 bases and J by 2 bases; unmatched bases: 7. The CDR3 covers 15 residues. Germline CDR1 and CDR2: SNHLY and FYNNEI. CDR3 sequence (DNA): TGTGCCAGCAGAAAAAGGACAGGGGAGCAAGAGACCCAGTACTTC. It is translated as CASRKRTGEQETQYF.

V gene TRBV25-1 combines with J gene TRBJ1-2; 7 bases are a match to TRBD1. Trimming cost V 2 bases and J 8 bases; bases outside gene matches: 2. The germline V gene encodes CDR1 MGHDK and CDR2 SYGVNS. The CDR3 loop spans 12 amino acids. CDR3 in DNA: TGTGCCAGCAGTGAAGGGGACAGAGGCTACACCTTC. It codes for CASSEGDRGYTF.

The CDR3 bases are TGTGCCACCAGCAGGCCAGGGATAGACAACGTCCTGACTTTC. The encoded protein is CATSRPGIDNVLTF. The gene calls are TRBV15 and TRBJ2-6, with D possibly matching TRBD1 (5 bases). V gave up 3 bases and J gave up 9 bases, with 12 bases separating them. The CDR3 is 14 amino acids. CDR1 is LNHNV, CDR2 YYDKDF, per germline (reference sequence).

The chain uses TRBV10-3 and TRBJ2-7; the D gene is possibly TRBD2 (6 bases). This CDR3 is 13 amino acids long. Germline CDR1 is ENHRY and CDR2 is SYGVKD. V was cut by 5 bases and J by 6 bases, with 14 bases left in between. Written as DNA, the CDR3 is TGTGCCATCAGTCCAGGGTCGGAGGGCGAGCAGTACTTC. Translating it yields CAISPGSEGEQYF.

This clonotype came up many times. V is TRBV20-1 and J is TRBJ2-7; 14 bases fit TRBD2. There are 15 residues in the CDR3. Germline V CDR1 and CDR2: DFQATT, SNEGSKA (reference sequence). Trimming removed 6 bases from V and 2 bases from J; junction bases left unmatched: 6. In DNA form, the CDR3 reads TGCAGTGCCCTACAGACTAGCGGGAGGGCCTACGAGCAGTACTTC. It codes for CSALQTSGRAYEQYF.

This clonotype turned up a few times. The chain recombines TRBV18 with TRBJ1-2; 7 bases match TRBD1. Germline CDR1 KGHSH, CDR2 LQKENI. J gave up 7 bases and V 5 bases, and 10 bases lay outside the gene matches. The CDR3 consists of 14 residues. CDR3 amino acids: CASSTTGETAGYTF. In DNA form, the CDR3 reads TGTGCCAGCTCAACCACAGGGGAGACCGCTGGCTACACCTTC.

V usage is TRBV10-3 and J usage is TRBJ1-1, with D tentatively TRBD1 (5 bases). Germline V lookup: CDR1 ENHRY, CDR2 SYGVKD. Trimming left V 8 bases short and J 0 bases short, with 10 bases between. The CDR3 extends over 13 amino acids. The CDR3 region is CAIGGEVNTEAFF. CDR3 nucleotides: TGTGCCATCGGAGGGGAGGTGAACACTGAAGCTTTCTTT.

This clonotype was counted at least ten times. The rearrangement joins TRBV11-3 to TRBJ1-1; 7 nucleotides line up with TRBD1. V was pared by 7 bases and J by 5 bases, with 7 bases of the junction left unmatched. The CDR3 consists of 13 residues. In germline, CDR1 is SGHNT, CDR2 YENEEA. CDR3: CASTHRGWTEAFF. The CDR3 DNA is TGTGCCAGCACCCACAGGGGATGGACTGAAGCTTTCTTT.

The chain is built from TRBV2 and TRBJ2-5; possible D gene TRBD1, 6 bases. CDR3 length: 12 residues. CDR1 and CDR2 (germline): SNHLY, FYNNEI. V lost 9 bases, J lost 7 bases, and 15 bases lay in between. The CDR3 sequence: CARDSISGTQYF. The CDR3 nucleotides read TGTGCCAGGGACAGCATCTCTGGGACCCAGTACTTC.

This clonotype has ten or more counts. The chain joins TRBV2 to TRBJ1-2, with 7 bases lining up with TRBD1. From germline, CDR1 is SNHLY and CDR2 FYNNEI. The CDR3 loop spans 17 amino acids. With 6 bases clipped from V and 3 bases from J, the junction kept 16 bases outside the gene matches. The DNA of the CDR3 is TGTGCCAGCAGCGTGAGGACAGGCGCGTTACTGGACTATGGCTACACCTTC. This gives the protein CASSVRTGALLDYGYTF.

This clonotype occurred many times. V is TRBV7-2 and J is TRBJ2-5; 15 bases align to TRBD2. CDR3 size: 19 residues. Germline loops: CDR1 SGHTA, CDR2 FQGNSA. J gave up 5 bases and V 5 bases, and 15 bases lay outside the gene matches. The DNA of the CDR3 is TGTGCCAGCAGCACCGAATACCTCGGACTAGCGGGAGGGGGCGAGACCCAGTACTTC. It encodes CASSTEYLGLAGGGETQYF.

The table lists this clonotype with a count of one. A much larger clone differs from this one at a single base, so this may be a read error. The chain joins TRBV2 to TRBJ2-7; a possible D gene is TRBD2 (6 bases). V lost 5 bases and J 3 bases, leaving 20 bases between the germline ends. CDR3 length: 16 residues. Germline lookup yields CDR1 SNHLY and CDR2 FYNNEI. CDR3 in DNA: TGTGCCAGCAGTTACTCGGGAGACCCGGTAAGCTACGAGCAGTACTTC. This gives the protein CASSYSGDPVSYEQYF.

This clonotype was counted many times. The chain employs TRBV24-1 and TRBJ2-2; 8 nucleotides line up with TRBD2. This CDR3 region has 14 residues. Germline CDR1 reads KGHDR; CDR2 reads SFDVKD. Germline trimming cut 10 bases from V and 1 base from J; bases unmatched to any gene: 4. The CDR3: CATEGLGNTGELFF. CDR3 DNA: TGTGCCACGGAGGGACTAGGGAACACCGGGGAGCTGTTTTTT.

This clonotype was counted between two and nine times. The J gene is TRBJ2-7, the V gene TRBV5-1, with 7 nucleotides matching TRBD1. Germline V gene sequence: CDR1 SGHRS, CDR2 YFSETQ. The CDR3 runs 19 residues. The J segment lost 5 bases and the V segment lost 0 bases, leaving 20 bases of the junction unmatched. CDR3 nucleotides: TGCGCCAGCAGCTTGGCCTTTACCCCCCCCCGGGACAGACATGACGAGCAGTACTTC. Amino acids: CASSLAFTPPRDRHDEQYF.

With regard to this clonotype: A much more abundant neighbour one base away suggests this may be a read error. The J gene is TRBJ1-2, the V gene TRBV6-2 or TRBV6-3; 10 nucleotides align to TRBD1. CDR1 is MNHEY, CDR2 SVGEGT, per germline. The CDR3 length is 17 residues. The CDR3 DNA reads TGTGCCAGCAGTTTATGGTTTCGGGGACAGGGGAACTATTGCTACACCTTC. Protein: CASSLWFRGQGNYCYTF.

With regard to this clonotype: This may be a read error, as it is one base from a much larger clone. J is TRBJ2-7 and V is TRBV10-3; perhaps TRBD2 as D (6 bases). V was pared by 2 bases and J by 4 bases, with 15 bases between. Germline V gives CDR1 ENHRY, CDR2 SYGVKD. This CDR3 region has 15 residues. Here the CDR3 reads CAISENGGALYEQYF. The CDR3 DNA is TGTGCCATCAGTGAGAACGGGGGAGCCCTATACGAGCAGTACTTC.

To note about this clonotype: A much larger clone differs by one base, so this may be a read error. As the CDR3 is not closed by the conserved phenylalanine or tryptophan, this likely results from a read error. For the CDR3, the DNA is TGTGCCAGCAGCTTTAGGGCAGGGCTTGGGACCGGGGAGCTGTTTTCT. Its translation is CASSFRAGLGTGELFS. J is TRBJ2-2 and V is TRBV7-3; TRBD1 is a possible D gene (5 bases). The CDR3 is made up of 16 amino acids. The germline V gene encodes CDR1 SGHTA and CDR2 FQGTGA. The germline V and J ends were trimmed by 3 bases and 5 bases, with 16 bases remaining between them.

This clonotype was observed at least ten times. The V and J genes are TRBV14 and TRBJ2-5; TRBD2 is a possible D gene (5 bases). Germline assignment: CDR1 SGHDN and CDR2 FVKESK. CDR3 size: 17 residues. Trimming took 0 bases from V and 0 from J, leaving 14 bases between them. The CDR3 region has the DNA TGTGCCAGCAGCCAAGATAACGACTACCCGTACCAAGAGACCCAGTACTTC. Residues: CASSQDNDYPYQETQYF.

This clonotype was seen ten or more times. The genes are TRBV20-1 and TRBJ1-4, with D hard to call. CDR1 and CDR2 from the germline V gene are DFQATT and SNEGSKA (reference sequence). The CDR3 contains 13 residues. The V end was cut by 1 base, the J end by 8 bases, with 11 bases between. The CDR3 bases are TGCAGTGCTAGAGCCACATCGGGGGAAAAACTGTTTTTT. Protein sequence: CSARATSGEKLFF.

This clonotype has only a few counts. The chain employs TRBV7-3 and TRBJ2-5; 9 nucleotides match TRBD2. J gave up 11 bases and V 5 bases, and 9 bases lay outside the gene matches. Germline CDR1 and CDR2: SGHTA and FQGTGA. CDR3 size: 13 residues. This CDR3 is CASSPWREGEQYF. In nucleotides, the CDR3 is TGTGCCAGCAGCCCCTGGCGGGAGGGTGAGCAGTACTTC.

CDR3 nucleotide sequence: TGTGCCAGCTCCTTACCTCGGGGGTACACCGGGGAGCTGTTTTTT. This encodes CASSLPRGYTGELFF. This chain uses TRBV6-4 with TRBJ2-2, with D tentatively TRBD2 (6 bases). The CDR3 sequence is 15 residues long. CDR1 MRHNA and CDR2 SNTAGT come from the germline V gene. Trimming cost V 8 bases and J 3 bases, with 16 bases left between them.

This rearrangement joins TRBV5-1 to TRBJ1-2, with D tentatively TRBD1 (5 bases). Trimming pared 0 bases from V and 0 bases from J, leaving 12 bases between. The CDR3 runs 16 residues. Per germline, CDR1 SGHRS and CDR2 YFSETQ. The CDR3 sequence is CASSLAAGQPNYGYTF. DNA for the CDR3: TGCGCCAGCAGCTTGGCCGCGGGGCAGCCTAACTATGGCTACACCTTC.

This sequence joins TRBV29-1 and TRBJ1-3; D gene uncertain. Per germline, CDR1 SQVTM and CDR2 ANQGSEA. V was pared by 7 bases and J by 2 bases, with 6 bases between. The CDR3 runs 11 residues. The CDR3 loop reads CSARPGNTIYF. Here the CDR3 DNA reads TGCAGCGCCCGGCCTGGAAACACCATATATTTT.

The genes are TRBV7-2 and TRBJ2-3; D is uncertain. Germline V gives CDR1 SGHTA, CDR2 FQGNSA. The CDR3 covers 15 residues. Deletions cut 5 bases from V and 3 bases from J, with 15 bases between. CDR3 amino acids: CASSPSSYRTDTQYF. DNA of the CDR3: TGTGCCAGCAGCCCCAGCTCTTATAGAACAGATACGCAGTATTTT.